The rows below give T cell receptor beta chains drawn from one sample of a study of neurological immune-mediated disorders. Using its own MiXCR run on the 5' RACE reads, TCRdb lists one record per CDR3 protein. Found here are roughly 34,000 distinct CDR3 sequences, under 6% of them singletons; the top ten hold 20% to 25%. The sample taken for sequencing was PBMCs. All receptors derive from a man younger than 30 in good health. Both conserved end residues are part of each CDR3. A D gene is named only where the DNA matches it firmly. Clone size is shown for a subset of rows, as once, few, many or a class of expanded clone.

CASSYLGSSEAFF,TGTGCCAGCAGTTATCTTGGGAGTTCTGAAGCTTTCTTT,many,TRBJ1-1,TRBV6-6,-
CASSRTVNTEAFF,TGTGCCAGCAGTAGGACAGTTAACACTGAAGCTTTCTTT,many,TRBJ1-1,TRBV2,-
CASSQDRQARTYEQYF,TGTGCCAGCAGCCAAGATCGACAAGCCAGGACCTACGAGCAGTACTTC,many,TRBJ2-7,TRBV4-2,-
CASSLGPSNQPQHF,TGCGCCAGCAGCTTGGGCCCAAGCAATCAGCCCCAGCATTTT,many,TRBJ1-5,TRBV5-1,-
CSAPHSSGGVFEQFF,TGCAGTGCTCCCCACAGTAGCGGGGGGGTTTTTGAGCAGTTCTTC,many,TRBJ2-1,TRBV20-1,TRBD2
CASSREQGSSNQPQHF,TGCGCCAGCAGCCGAGAACAGGGGAGCAGCAATCAGCCCCAGCATTTT,many,TRBJ1-5,TRBV4-1,TRBD1
CSARGTSGGAVADTQYF,TGCAGTGCTCGCGGGACTAGCGGGGGGGCCGTAGCAGATACGCAGTATTTT,many,TRBJ2-3,TRBV20-1,TRBD2
CASSVKGDTEAFF,TGTGCCAGTAGTGTCAAGGGGGACACTGAAGCTTTCTTT,many,TRBJ1-1,TRBV19,-
CASSPRGVTEAFF,TGTGCCAGCAGCCCCAGGGGGGTCACTGAAGCTTTCTTT,many,TRBJ1-1,TRBV9,TRBD1
CASMSTEAFF,TGTGCCAGCATGAGCACTGAAGCTTTCTTT,many,TRBJ1-1,TRBV6-5,-
CASRRTGGDEQFF,TGTGCCAGCAGACGGACAGGGGGCGATGAGCAGTTCTTC,many,TRBJ2-1,TRBV12-3/TRBV12-4,TRBD1
CSASEGGLSGANVLTF,TGCAGTGCTAGTGAGGGGGGCCTCTCTGGGGCCAACGTCCTGACTTTC,many,TRBJ2-6,TRBV20-1,-
CASSLDPGGPNQPQHF,TGCGCCAGCAGCTTGGACCCAGGGGGGCCCAATCAGCCCCAGCATTTT,many,TRBJ1-5,TRBV5-1,TRBD1
CASSTTGLGAQETQYF,TGTGCCAGTAGCACGACAGGGCTGGGGGCACAAGAGACCCAGTACTTC,many,TRBJ2-5,TRBV19,TRBD1
CASSLGPGGILSTDTQYF,TGCGCCAGCAGCTTGGGCCCCGGGGGGATCCTGAGCACAGATACGCAGTATTTT,many,TRBJ2-3,TRBV5-1,TRBD2
CASSQSHAPTYNEQFF,TGTGCCAGCAGCCAAAGCCACGCACCAACCTACAATGAGCAGTTCTTC,many,TRBJ2-1,TRBV3-1,-
CASSPAGARVFSEQFF,TGTGCCAGCAGCCCAGCCGGCGCCAGGGTTTTTAGTGAGCAGTTCTTC,many,TRBJ2-1,TRBV14,-
CASSFQFGGTGELFF,TGTGCCAGCAGTTTTCAGTTTGGGGGCACCGGGGAGCTGTTTTTT,many,TRBJ2-2,TRBV27,-
CASSVEGTGIRNEQFF,TGCGCCAGCAGCGTGGAAGGGACAGGGATTAGGAATGAGCAGTTCTTC,many,TRBJ2-1,TRBV5-1,TRBD1
CASNSGTPQPQHF,TGTGCCAGTAATTCCGGGACGCCCCAGCCCCAGCATTTT,many,TRBJ1-5,TRBV19,-
CASSRQAGNTIYF,TGTGCCAGCAGCCGCCAAGCTGGAAACACCATATATTTT,many,TRBJ1-3,TRBV6-2/TRBV6-3,-
CASSQSGNQETQYF,TGTGCCAGCAGCCAATCAGGGAACCAAGAGACCCAGTACTTC,many,TRBJ2-5,TRBV5-6,-
CAITSGARTGELFF,TGTGCCATCACTAGCGGGGCACGGACCGGGGAGCTGTTTTTT,many,TRBJ2-2,TRBV10-3,TRBD2
CASGLVGETQYF,TGTGCCAGCGGACTAGTTGGAGAGACCCAGTACTTC,medium-sized,TRBJ2-5,TRBV7-9,TRBD2
CASGPGTGLAQYF,TGTGCCAGCGGTCCCGGGACAGGTTTGGCGCAGTATTTT,many,TRBJ2-3,TRBV9,TRBD1
CASNLGNTQYF,TGTGCCAGCAATCTGGGTAATACGCAGTATTTT,many,TRBJ2-3,TRBV6-6,-
CASSQDLTRAETQYF,TGCGCCAGCAGCCAAGATTTGACGCGGGCAGAGACCCAGTACTTC,many,TRBJ2-5,TRBV4-1,-
CASSQEVGGSNYGYTF,TGTGCCAGCAGCCAAGAGGTGGGCGGATCAAACTATGGCTACACCTTC,many,TRBJ1-2,TRBV3-1,-
CASIGEGHSPYEQYF,TGTGCCAGCATCGGTGAGGGGCACAGTCCCTACGAGCAGTACTTC,many,TRBJ2-7,TRBV7-9,-
CASSFDVYEQYF,TGTGCCAGCAGCTTTGATGTCTACGAGCAGTACTTC,-,TRBJ2-7,TRBV7-9,-
CASSLWGTGTGELFF,TGTGCCAGCAGCTTATGGGGGACAGGGACCGGGGAGCTGTTTTTT,many,TRBJ2-2,TRBV7-2,TRBD1
CAIQIAGGVEQFF,TGTGCCATCCAGATAGCGGGGGGGGTTGAGCAGTTCTTC,-,TRBJ2-1,TRBV10-3,TRBD2
CASSYLKTGNIEAFF,TGTGCCAGCAGTTACCTAAAGACCGGAAACATCGAAGCTTTCTTT,few,TRBJ1-1,TRBV6-5,-
CASSMPGGPNTEAFF,TGTGCCAGCAGTATGCCAGGGGGCCCGAACACTGAAGCTTTCTTT,many,TRBJ1-1,TRBV28,TRBD1
CASSPPGQANEKLFF,TGTGCCAGCTCACCCCCGGGGCAGGCTAATGAAAAACTGTTTTTT,many,TRBJ1-4,TRBV18,-
CASSPLGLSSGNTIYF,TGCGCCAGCAGCCCCCTTGGGTTGAGCTCTGGAAACACCATATATTTT,many,TRBJ1-3,TRBV5-1,-
CSAPRRTGEAEAFF,TGCAGTGCTCCCCGGAGGACAGGGGAGGCTGAAGCTTTCTTT,many,TRBJ1-1,TRBV20-1,TRBD1
CASSHRGSDYGYTF,TGTGCCAGCAGCCATAGGGGGTCTGACTATGGCTACACCTTC,many,TRBJ1-2,TRBV3-1,-
CASSLLGRNQETQYF,TGTGCCAGCAGCTTACTAGGCAGGAACCAAGAGACCCAGTACTTC,-,TRBJ2-5,TRBV7-8,-
CASSRGTDEKLFF,TGTGCCAGCTCCCGTGGGACAGATGAAAAACTGTTTTTT,many,TRBJ1-4,TRBV18,TRBD1
CASSAGSYLDGYTF,TGCGCCAGCAGTGCGGGTTCGTACCTTGATGGCTACACCTTC,many,TRBJ1-2,TRBV5-1,-
CASNVTGGEDSPLHF,TGCGCCAGCAACGTCACAGGGGGCGAAGATTCACCCCTCCACTTT,many,TRBJ1-6,TRBV5-1,TRBD1
CASSLDGASTDTQYF,TGCGCCAGCAGCTTGGACGGGGCCAGCACAGATACGCAGTATTTT,many,TRBJ2-3,TRBV5-1,-